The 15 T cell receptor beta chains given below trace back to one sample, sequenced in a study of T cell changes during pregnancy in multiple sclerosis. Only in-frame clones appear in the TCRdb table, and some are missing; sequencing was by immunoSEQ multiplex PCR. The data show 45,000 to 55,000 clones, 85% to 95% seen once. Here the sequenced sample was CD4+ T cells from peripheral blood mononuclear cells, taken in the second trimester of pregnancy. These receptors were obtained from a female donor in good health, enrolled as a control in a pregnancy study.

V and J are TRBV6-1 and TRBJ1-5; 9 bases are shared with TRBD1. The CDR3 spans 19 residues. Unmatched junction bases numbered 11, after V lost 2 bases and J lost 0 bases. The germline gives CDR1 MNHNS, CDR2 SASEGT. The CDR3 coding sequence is TGTGCCAGCAGTGAAAGGGGGACAGGGTATCGTAATAGCAATCAGCCCCAGCATTTT. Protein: CASSERGTGYRNSNQPQHF.

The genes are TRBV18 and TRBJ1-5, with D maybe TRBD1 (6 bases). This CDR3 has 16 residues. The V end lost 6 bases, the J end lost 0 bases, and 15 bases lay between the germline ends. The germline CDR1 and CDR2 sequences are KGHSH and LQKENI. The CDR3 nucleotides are TGTGCCAGCTCTTTTGGACAGCCGAATAGCAATCAGCCCCAGCATTTT. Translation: CASSFGQPNSNQPQHF. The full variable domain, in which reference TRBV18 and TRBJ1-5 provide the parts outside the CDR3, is NAGVMQNPRHLVRRRGQEARLRCSPMKGHSHVYWYRQLPEEGLKFMVYLQKENIIDESGMPKERFSAEFPKEGPSILRIQQVVRGDSAAYFCASSFGQPNSNQPQHFGDGTRLSIL.

CDR3 DNA sequence: TGCGCCAGCCTCGCTGGACAGGTAGATGACACCGGGGAGCTGTTTTTT. Encoded protein: CASLAGQVDDTGELFF. The chain links TRBV5-1 to TRBJ2-2; 7 bases are shared with TRBD1. Trimming at V came to 7 bases and at J to 3 bases, leaving 12 bases not matched to a gene. This CDR3 contains 16 residues. Germline CDR1 SGHRS, CDR2 YFSETQ. Filled out from reference TRBV5-1 and TRBJ2-2, the complete variable domain reads KAGVTQTPRYLIKTRGQQVTLSCSPISGHRSVSWYQQTPGQGLQFLFEYFSETQRNKGNFPGRFSGRQFSNSRSEMNVSTLELGDSALYLCASLAGQVDDTGELFFGEGSRLTVL.

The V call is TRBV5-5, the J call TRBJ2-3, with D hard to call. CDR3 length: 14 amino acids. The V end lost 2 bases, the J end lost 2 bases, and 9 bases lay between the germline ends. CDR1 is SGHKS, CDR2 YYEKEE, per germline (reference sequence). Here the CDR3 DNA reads TGTGCCAGCAGCTTAGTCCAGATCACAGATACGCAGTATTTT. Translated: CASSLVQITDTQYF.

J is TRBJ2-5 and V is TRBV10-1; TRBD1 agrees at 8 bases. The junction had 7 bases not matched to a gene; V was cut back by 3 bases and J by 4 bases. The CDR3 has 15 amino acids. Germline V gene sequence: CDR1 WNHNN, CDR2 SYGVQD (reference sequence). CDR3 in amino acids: CASSESQGAGETQYF. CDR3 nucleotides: TGCGCCAGCAGTGAATCTCAGGGGGCCGGAGAGACCCAGTACTTC.

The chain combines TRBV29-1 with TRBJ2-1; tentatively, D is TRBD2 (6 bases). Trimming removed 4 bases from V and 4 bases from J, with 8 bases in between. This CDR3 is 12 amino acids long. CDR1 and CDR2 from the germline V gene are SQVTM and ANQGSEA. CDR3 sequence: CSVVGLYNEQFF. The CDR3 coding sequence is TGCAGCGTTGTGGGACTGTACAATGAGCAGTTCTTC.

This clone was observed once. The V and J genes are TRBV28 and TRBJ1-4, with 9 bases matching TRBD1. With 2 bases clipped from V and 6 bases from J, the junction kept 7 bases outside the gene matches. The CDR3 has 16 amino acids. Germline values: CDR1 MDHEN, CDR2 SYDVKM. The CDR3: CASSLKGGTGYEKLFF. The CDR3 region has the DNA TGTGCCAGCAGTTTAAAAGGCGGGACAGGGTATGAAAAACTGTTTTTT.

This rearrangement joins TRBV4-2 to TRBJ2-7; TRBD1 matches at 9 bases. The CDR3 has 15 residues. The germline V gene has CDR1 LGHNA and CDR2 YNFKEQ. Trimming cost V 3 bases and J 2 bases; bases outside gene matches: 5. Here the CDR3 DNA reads TGTGCCAGCAGCCACGGGGGACAGGGCCCCTACGAGCAGTACTTC. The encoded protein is CASSHGGQGPYEQYF.

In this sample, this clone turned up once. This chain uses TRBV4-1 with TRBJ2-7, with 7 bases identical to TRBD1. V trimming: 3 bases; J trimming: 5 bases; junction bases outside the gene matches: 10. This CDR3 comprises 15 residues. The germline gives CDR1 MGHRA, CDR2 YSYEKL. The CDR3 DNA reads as TGCGCCAGCAGCCACAGCAGCAGGGGGTGGGACGAGCAGTACTTC. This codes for CASSHSSRGWDEQYF.

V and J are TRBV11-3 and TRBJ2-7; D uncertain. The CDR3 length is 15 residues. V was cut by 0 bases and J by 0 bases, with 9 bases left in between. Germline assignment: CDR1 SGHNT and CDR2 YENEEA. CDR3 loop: CASSLEPSSSYEQYF. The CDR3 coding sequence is TGTGCCAGCAGCTTAGAGCCCTCGAGCTCCTACGAGCAGTACTTC.

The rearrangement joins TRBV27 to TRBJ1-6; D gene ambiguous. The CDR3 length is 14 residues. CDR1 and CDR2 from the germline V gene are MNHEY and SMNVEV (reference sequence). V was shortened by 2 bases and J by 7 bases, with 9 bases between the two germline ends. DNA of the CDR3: TGTGCCAGCAGTTTAAATGGCGGGAATTCACCCCTCCACTTT. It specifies CASSLNGGNSPLHF.

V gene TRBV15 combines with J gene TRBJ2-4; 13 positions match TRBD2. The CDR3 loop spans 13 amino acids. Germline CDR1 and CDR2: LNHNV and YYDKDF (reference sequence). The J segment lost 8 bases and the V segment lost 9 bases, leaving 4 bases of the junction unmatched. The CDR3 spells CATTSGRADIQYF. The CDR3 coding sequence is TGTGCCACAACTAGCGGGAGGGCGGACATTCAGTACTTC. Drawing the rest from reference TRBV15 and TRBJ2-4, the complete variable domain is DAMVIQNPRYQVTQFGKPVTLSCSQTLNHNVMYWYQQKSSQAPKLLFHYYDKDFNNEADTPDNFQSRRPNTSFCFLDIRSPGLGDTAMYLCATTSGRADIQYFGAGTRLSVL.

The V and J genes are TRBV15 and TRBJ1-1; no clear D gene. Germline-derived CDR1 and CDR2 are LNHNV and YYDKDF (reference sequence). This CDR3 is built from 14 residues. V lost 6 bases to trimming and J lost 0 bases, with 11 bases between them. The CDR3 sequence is CATRPGAVNTEAFF. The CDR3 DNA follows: TGTGCCACCAGGCCGGGAGCCGTGAACACTGAAGCTTTCTTT. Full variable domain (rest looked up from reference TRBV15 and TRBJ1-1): DAMVIQNPRYQVTQFGKPVTLSCSQTLNHNVMYWYQQKSSQAPKLLFHYYDKDFNNEADTPDNFQSRRPNTSFCFLDIRSPGLGDTAMYLCATRPGAVNTEAFFGQGTRLTVV.

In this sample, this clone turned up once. In DNA form, the CDR3 reads TGTGCCAGCAGCTTACTACAGGGGGGCGATACGCAGTATTTT. It translates to CASSLLQGGDTQYF. The chain recombines TRBV11-2 with TRBJ2-3, with TRBD1 identical over 8 bases. CDR1 is SGHAT and CDR2 is FQNNGV in the germline V gene. V lost 2 bases, J lost 6 bases, and 4 bases stayed unmatched. This CDR3 is 14 amino acids long.

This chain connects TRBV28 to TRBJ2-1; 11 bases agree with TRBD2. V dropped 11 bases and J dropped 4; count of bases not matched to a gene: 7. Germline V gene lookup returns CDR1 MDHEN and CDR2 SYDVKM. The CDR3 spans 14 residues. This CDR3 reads CASLAGGLYNEQFF. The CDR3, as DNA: TGTGCCTCCTTAGCGGGAGGGCTTTACAATGAGCAGTTCTTC.